These 20 T cell receptor beta chains share one sample of origin, sequenced in a study of blood T cells in healthy people across ages. A second PCR, run for 7 to 11 cycles, used a sample-barcoded 5' primer plus a J-beta primer mix. TCRdb analysed the 5' RACE reads with MiXCR anew, one entry per CDR3 protein. The sample lists 1.5 million to 2 million distinct CDR3 sequences, less than 50% occurring once. Sequenced: blood. The receptors come from a woman aged 40 to 50 in good health.

This clonotype was recorded at least ten times. The chain has TRBV29-1 and TRBJ2-1, with D perhaps matching TRBD2 (6 bases). Germline CDR1 is SQVTM and CDR2 is ANQGSEA. There are 19 residues in the CDR3. V shed 3 bases and J shed 0 bases, with 24 bases lying between them. The CDR3 sequence: CSVEGIERRGVSSYNEQFF. Here the CDR3 DNA reads TGCAGCGTTGAGGGCATCGAGAGGCGCGGGGTCAGCTCCTACAATGAGCAGTTCTTC.

This clonotype came up a few times. The chain uses TRBV7-2 and TRBJ1-2; 7 bases are a match to TRBD1. The ends lost 4 bases at V and 4 bases at J; junction bases unmatched: 12. Germline assignment: CDR1 SGHTA and CDR2 FQGNSA. The CDR3 runs 16 residues. DNA for the CDR3: TGTGCCAGCAGCTATAGGCCCGCAGGGGGGGGCTATGGCTACACCTTC. Translating it yields CASSYRPAGGGYGYTF. Using reference TRBV7-2 and TRBJ1-2 for the parts outside the CDR3, the full variable domain is GAGVSQSPSNKVTEKGKDVELRCDPISGHTALYWYRQSLGQGLEFLIYFQGNSAPDKSGLPSDRFSAERTGGSVSTLTIQRTQQEDSAVYLCASSYRPAGGGYGYTFGSGTRLTVV.

The V call is TRBV11-2, the J call TRBJ2-5; D gene uncertain. The length of the CDR3 is 14 residues. Trimming took off 5 bases at V and 5 bases at J, with 15 bases between the two ends. CDR1 and CDR2 (germline): SGHAT, FQNNGV. CDR3 amino acids: CASSPQAASETQYF. The CDR3 DNA sequence: TGTGCCAGCAGCCCCCAGGCAGCATCCGAGACCCAGTACTTC.

The rearrangement joins TRBV20-1 to TRBJ1-3; 7 bases fit TRBD1. Germline CDR1 is DFQATT and CDR2 is SNEGSKA (reference sequence). J lost 0 bases, V lost 5 bases, and 4 bases had no gene match. This CDR3 has 14 amino acids. The chain's CDR3 is CSALGQVSGNTIYF. The CDR3 DNA reads TGCAGTGCTCTAGGACAGGTCTCTGGAAACACCATATATTTT.

This clonotype has only a few counts. The rearrangement links TRBV4-3 to TRBJ2-1, with D possibly matching TRBD2 (6 bases). This CDR3 has 16 residues. Germline loops: CDR1 LGHNA, CDR2 YSLEER. Trimming took 1 base from V and 0 from J, leaving 10 bases between them. The CDR3 coding sequence is TGCGCCAGCAGCCAAGGGGGACTCCGCTCCTACAATGAGCAGTTCTTC. As protein: CASSQGGLRSYNEQFF.

The chain is built from TRBV24-1 and TRBJ2-3; D gene uncertain. Germline CDR1 is KGHDR and CDR2 is SFDVKD. Trimming took 0 bases from V and 1 from J, leaving 7 bases between them. The CDR3 runs 15 residues. CDR3: CATSDLFGGTDTQYF. The DNA for the CDR3 is TGTGCCACCAGTGATTTGTTTGGGGGCACAGATACGCAGTATTTT.

The chain combines TRBV9 with TRBJ2-1; 8 positions match TRBD2. Germline CDR1 and CDR2: SGDLS and YYNGEE. V gave up 5 bases and J gave up 6 bases; unmatched junction bases: 4. The CDR3 runs to 13 residues. The CDR3 reads CASRLAASNEQFF. The CDR3 bases are TGTGCCAGCAGACTAGCGGCCTCCAATGAGCAGTTCTTC.

V and J are TRBV2 and TRBJ2-5; D not certain. Matching the DNA end better, TRBJ2-1 makes the J call doubtful. The CDR3 runs 13 residues. Looked up from germline, CDR1 is SNHLY and CDR2 is FYNNEI. The chain's CDR3 is CASSLESQETQFF. The DNA for the CDR3 is TGTGCCAGCAGTCTGGAGTCCCAAGAGACCCAGTTCTTC.

The chain carries TRBV7-2 and TRBJ2-5; D unresolved. Trimming took 4 bases from V and 3 from J, leaving 9 bases between them. The length of the CDR3 is 13 residues. CDR1 is SGHTA, CDR2 FQGNSA, per germline. The CDR3 DNA is TGTGCCAGCAGCTCGTCCGTGGAAGAGACCCAGTACTTC. It codes for CASSSSVEETQYF. Together with reference TRBV7-2 and TRBJ2-5, the CDR3 gives the full variable domain: GAGVSQSPSNKVTEKGKDVELRCDPISGHTALYWYRQSLGQGLEFLIYFQGNSAPDKSGLPSDRFSAERTGGSVSTLTIQRTQQEDSAVYLCASSSSVEETQYFGPGTRLLVL.

This clonotype came up a few times. The gene calls are TRBV20-1 and TRBJ2-7; TRBD1 matches at 10 bases. The last part of the DNA fits TRBJ2-5 better; the J call may be wrong. Germline CDR1 is DFQATT and CDR2 is SNEGSKA (reference sequence). This CDR3 contains 15 residues. The CDR3 region is CSARRQGAFRETQYF. The CDR3 DNA sequence: TGCAGTGCTAGAAGACAGGGGGCATTTCGAGAGACCCAGTACTTC.

This rearrangement joins TRBV24-1 to TRBJ2-3; 13 bases map to TRBD2. This CDR3 has 17 residues. CDR1 KGHDR and CDR2 SFDVKD come from the germline V gene. With V trimmed by 3 bases and J by 2 bases, 4 bases remained unmatched. The CDR3 protein is CATSDHGTSGVTDTQYF. The CDR3 DNA reads as TGTGCCACCAGTGATCACGGGACTAGCGGGGTCACAGATACGCAGTATTTT.

This clonotype was found a few times. The J gene is TRBJ2-7, the V gene TRBV6-6; a possible D gene is TRBD1 (7 bases). Germline V lookup: CDR1 MNHNY, CDR2 SVGAGI (reference sequence). Trimming took off 6 bases at V and 5 bases at J, with 17 bases between the two ends. CDR3 size: 14 residues. The CDR3 sequence: CASSHPGGLNEQYF. For the CDR3, the DNA is TGTGCCAGCAGCCACCCAGGGGGACTCAACGAGCAGTACTTC.

V gene TRBV6-4 combines with J gene TRBJ1-6; D perhaps matches TRBD1 (6 bases). V dropped 5 bases and J dropped 5 bases, with 13 bases sitting between them. The CDR3 is 15 amino acids. Germline CDR1 MRHNA, CDR2 SNTAGT. CDR3 in DNA: TGTGCCAGCAGTCAGACAGGTTCGGATAATTCACCCCTCCACTTT. Protein sequence: CASSQTGSDNSPLHF.

V usage is TRBV27 and J usage is TRBJ2-7; weak D call: TRBD1 (6 bases). The CDR3 is made up of 13 amino acids. V was clipped by 10 bases and J by 4 bases, with 17 bases between them. Germline assignment: CDR1 MNHEY and CDR2 SMNVEV (reference sequence). CDR3 sequence reads: CATHGQTEYEQYF. Here the CDR3 DNA reads TGTGCCACCCACGGACAGACAGAATACGAGCAGTACTTC.

The chain has TRBV20-1 and TRBJ2-3, with D possibly being TRBD2 (6 bases). The CDR3 consists of 15 residues. CDR1 is DFQATT and CDR2 is SNEGSKA in the germline V gene (reference sequence). V was clipped by 3 bases and J by 0 bases, with 13 bases between them. CDR3 amino acids: CSASPLSGSTDTQYF. Written as DNA, the CDR3 is TGCAGTGCTAGCCCACTTAGCGGAAGCACAGATACGCAGTATTTT.

This clonotype was recorded only once. The V gene is TRBV20-1, the J gene TRBJ1-2; the D is unclear. Trimming shortened V by 8 bases and J by 4 bases, and 14 bases separated the two germline ends. The CDR3 sequence is 12 residues long. Germline V CDR1 and CDR2: DFQATT, SNEGSKA (reference sequence). This CDR3 reads CSTELPPYGYTF. DNA of the CDR3: TGCAGTACGGAATTACCCCCCTATGGCTACACCTTC.

The chain employs TRBV19 and TRBJ2-7; 10 nucleotides align to TRBD1. After removal of 7 bases from V and 7 bases from J, the junction contained 19 bases not matched to a gene. Per germline, CDR1 LNHDA and CDR2 SQIVND (reference sequence). This CDR3 contains 17 residues. Here the CDR3 reads CASISRVGTGDFGEQYF. The DNA of the CDR3 is TGTGCCAGTATTTCTCGTGTTGGGACAGGGGACTTTGGTGAGCAGTACTTC.

The chain couples TRBV27 to TRBJ2-6, with 13 bases fitting TRBD2. Germline CDR1 MNHEY, CDR2 SMNVEV (reference sequence). The CDR3 is 21 amino acids. With V trimmed by 0 bases and J by 0 bases, 8 bases remained unmatched. CDR3 protein: CASSLSRGLAGVYSGANVLTF. The DNA for the CDR3 is TGTGCCAGCAGTTTATCCCGAGGACTAGCGGGGGTCTACTCTGGGGCCAACGTCCTGACTTTC.

This clonotype was counted between two and nine times. The V and J genes are TRBV2 and TRBJ1-5; no reliable D call. CDR1 and CDR2 from the germline V gene are SNHLY and FYNNEI. The V gene lost 2 bases and the J gene lost 6 bases, with 5 bases spanning the gap. There are 12 residues in the CDR3. CDR3 amino acids: CASSESGQPQHF. The CDR3 nucleotides are TGTGCCAGCAGTGAATCGGGTCAGCCCCAGCATTTT.

This clonotype was detected a few times. The chain has TRBV7-2 and TRBJ2-1; weak D call: TRBD1 (5 bases). Trimming removed 5 bases from V and 6 bases from J, with 17 bases in between. The CDR3 sequence is 15 residues long. Per the germline V gene, CDR1 is SGHTA and CDR2 is FQGNSA. CDR3 DNA: TGTGCCAGCAGCCCCCCGACAGTTCAGCGCAATGAGCAGTTCTTC. Translation gives CASSPPTVQRNEQFF.